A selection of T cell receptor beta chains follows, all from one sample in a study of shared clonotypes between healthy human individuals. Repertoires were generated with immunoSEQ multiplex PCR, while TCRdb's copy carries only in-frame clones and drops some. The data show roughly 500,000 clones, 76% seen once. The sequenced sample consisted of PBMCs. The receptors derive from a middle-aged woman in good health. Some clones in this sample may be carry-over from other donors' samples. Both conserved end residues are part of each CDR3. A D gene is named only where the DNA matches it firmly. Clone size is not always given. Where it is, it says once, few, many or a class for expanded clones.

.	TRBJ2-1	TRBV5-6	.	CASSLRPLNEQFF	TGTGCCAGCAGCCTAAGACCCCTCAATGAGCAGTTCTTC
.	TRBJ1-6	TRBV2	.	CASRGIGNSPLHF	TGTGCCAGCAGAGGGATCGGTAATTCACCCCTCCACTTT
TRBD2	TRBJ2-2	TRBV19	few	CASRLAGGTGELFF	TGTGCCAGTAGGCTAGCGGGAGGAACCGGGGAGCTGTTTTTT
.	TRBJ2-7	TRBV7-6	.	CASSLAWGLSYEQYF	TGTGCCAGCAGCTTAGCGTGGGGGCTATCCTACGAGCAGTACTTC
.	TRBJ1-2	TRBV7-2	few	CASSLEDTGYTF	TGTGCCAGCAGCTTAGAAGATACTGGCTACACCTTC
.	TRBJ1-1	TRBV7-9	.	CASSTGQPSTEAFF	TGTGCCAGCAGCACGGGTCAACCGAGCACTGAAGCTTTCTTT
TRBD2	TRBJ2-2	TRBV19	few	CASSIPGLAGELFF	TGTGCCAGTAGTATACCCGGACTAGCCGGGGAGCTGTTTTTT
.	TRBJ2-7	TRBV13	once	CASSLAGGAPYEQYF	TGTGCCAGCAGCTTAGCAGGGGGGGCCCCCTACGAGCAGTACTTC
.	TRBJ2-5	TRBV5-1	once	CASSLEGRGETQYF	TGCGCCAGCAGCTTGGAGGGGCGCGGGGAGACCCAGTACTTC
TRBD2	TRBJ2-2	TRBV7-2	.	CASSPRGGTNTGELFF	TGTGCCAGCAGCCCGCGGGGGGGTACGAACACCGGGGAGCTGTTTTTT
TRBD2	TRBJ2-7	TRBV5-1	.	CASSATSGGYEQYF	TGCGCCAGCAGCGCGACTAGCGGGGGCTACGAGCAGTACTTC
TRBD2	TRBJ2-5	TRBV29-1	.	CSETLADQETQYF	TGCAGCGAGACACTAGCGGACCAAGAGACCCAGTACTTC
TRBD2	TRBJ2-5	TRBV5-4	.	CASSSAGEGETQYF	TGTGCCAGCAGCTCGGCGGGAGAGGGGGAGACCCAGTACTTC
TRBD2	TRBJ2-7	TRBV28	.	CASSLREGPQF	TGTGCCAGCAGTTTGCGGGAGGGCCCCCAATTC
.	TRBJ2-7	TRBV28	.	CASSFRGTAYEQYF	TGTGCCAGCAGTTTCCGGGGGACAGCCTACGAGCAGTACTTC
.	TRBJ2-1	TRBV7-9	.	CASSAVASYNEQFF	TGTGCCAGCAGCGCCGTTGCCTCCTACAATGAGCAGTTCTTC
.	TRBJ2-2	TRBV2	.	CASFLSRDTGELFF	TGTGCCAGCTTCTTGTCCCGGGACACCGGGGAGCTGTTTTTT
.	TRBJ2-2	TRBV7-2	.	CASSLGGLARELFF	TGTGCCAGCAGCTTAGGAGGTCTAGCCAGGGAGCTGTTTTTT
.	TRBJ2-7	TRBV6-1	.	CASSEAAGGGGYEQYF	TGTGCCAGCAGTGAAGCTGCCGGGGGCGGTGGCTACGAGCAGTACTTC
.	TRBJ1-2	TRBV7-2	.	CASSLVPRNYGYTF	TGTGCCAGCAGCTTAGTTCCCAGGAACTATGGCTACACCTTC
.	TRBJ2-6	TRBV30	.	CASGSSGANVLTF	TGTGCCTCAGGGTCTTCTGGGGCCAACGTCCTGACTTTC
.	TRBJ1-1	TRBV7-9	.	CASTDEHPNTEAFF	TGTGCCAGCACCGACGAACATCCAAACACTGAAGCTTTCTTT
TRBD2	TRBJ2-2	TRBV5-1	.	CASSQLAGGTGELFF	TGCGCCAGCAGCCAGCTAGCGGGAGGCACCGGGGAGCTGTTTTTT
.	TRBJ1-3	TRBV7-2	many	CASSLDRSSGNTIYF	TGTGCCAGCAGCTTAGACAGGAGCTCTGGAAACACCATATATTTT
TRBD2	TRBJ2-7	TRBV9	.	CASSAGSSGNYEQYF	TGTGCCAGCAGCGCTGGTTCTAGCGGGAACTACGAGCAGTACTTC
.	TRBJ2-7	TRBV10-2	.	CASSEPRTVAYEQYF	TGCGCCAGCAGTGAGCCCCGGACGGTAGCCTACGAGCAGTACTTC
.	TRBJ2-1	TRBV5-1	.	CASSLGLYNEQFF	TGCGCCAGCAGCCTGGGACTCTACAATGAGCAGTTCTTC